What follows is one TCR beta chain and its context. Its antigen is undetermined. The data were obtained in a study of T cell responses to AZD1222 COVID-19 vaccine. Study overall: Second-dose intervals of approximately 4 or approximately 12 weeks were pooled.

Broader study findings: Donors, mostly white British, included more females; clonal diversity was possibly underestimated. Spike-specific TCRs gained breadth and depth after people received two AZD1222 doses.

Profiled with immunoSEQ multiplex PCR; TCRdb holds only in-frame clones, not every one. This table holds about 150,000 clones, around 88% found once. The CDR3 has 12 amino acids. The V end lost 3 bases, the J end lost 5 bases, and 7 bases lay between the germline ends. From germline, CDR1 is SGHAT and CDR2 FQNNGV. The material was peripheral blood, obtained on day 0 of AZD1222 vaccination. The chain couples TRBV11-2 to TRBJ1-1; D is uncertain. This TCR was recovered from an adult in good health. CDR3 protein: CASSFQMTEAFF. The CDR3 DNA reads TGTGCCAGCAGCTTCCAGATGACTGAAGCTTTCTTT.